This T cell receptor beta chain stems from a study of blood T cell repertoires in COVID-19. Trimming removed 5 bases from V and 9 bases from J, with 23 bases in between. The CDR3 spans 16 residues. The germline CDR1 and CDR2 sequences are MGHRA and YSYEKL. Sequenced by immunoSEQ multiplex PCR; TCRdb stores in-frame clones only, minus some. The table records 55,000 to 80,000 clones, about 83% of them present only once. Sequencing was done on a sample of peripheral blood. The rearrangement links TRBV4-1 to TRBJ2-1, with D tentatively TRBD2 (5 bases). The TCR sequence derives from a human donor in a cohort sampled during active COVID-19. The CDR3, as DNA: TGCGCCAGCAGCGGAGGAGCGTCGCTCCGGGCGGGTGAGCAGTTCTTC. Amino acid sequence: CASSGGASLRAGEQFF.